Sequencing of this T cell receptor beta chain was carried out in a study of cytomegalovirus exposure and HLA in healthy donors. Study-wide findings and caveats: Presence/absence analyses rested on an assumption that sequencing depth was roughly uniform across donors.

It was with 60 Vbeta and 13 Jbeta primers that the PCR ran. The repertoire was sequenced with immunoSEQ multiplex PCR; TCRdb's copy has only in-frame clones and lacks some. This table holds 110,000 or so clones, over 70% found once. With 3 bases removed from V and 4 bases from J, the gap between germline ends came to 9 bases. CDR1 and CDR2 from the germline V gene are MNHEY and SMNVEV (reference sequence). The CDR3 runs 13 residues. Turning to this clone: Its antigen is not identified.

This TCR was sampled from a male donor in good health and CMV-seronegative. The chain carries TRBV27 and TRBJ1-2; D is perhaps TRBD1 (5 bases). The sequenced material came from PBMCs. CDR3 region: CASSFSGVYGYTF. The CDR3 DNA reads as TGTGCCAGCAGTTTCTCGGGGGTCTATGGCTACACCTTC.